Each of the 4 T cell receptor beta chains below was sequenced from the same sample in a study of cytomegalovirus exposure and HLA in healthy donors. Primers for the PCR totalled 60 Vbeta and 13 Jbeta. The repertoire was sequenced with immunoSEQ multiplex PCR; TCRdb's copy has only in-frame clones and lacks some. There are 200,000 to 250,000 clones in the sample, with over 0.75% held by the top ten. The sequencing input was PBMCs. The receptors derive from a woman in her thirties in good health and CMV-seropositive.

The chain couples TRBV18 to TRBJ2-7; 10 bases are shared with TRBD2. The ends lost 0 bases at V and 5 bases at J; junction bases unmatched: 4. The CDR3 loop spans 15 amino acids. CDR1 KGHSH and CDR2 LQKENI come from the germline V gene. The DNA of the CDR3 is TGTGCCAGCTCACCACCTTCTAGCGGGGGTCACGAGCAGTACTTC. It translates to CASSPPSSGGHEQYF.

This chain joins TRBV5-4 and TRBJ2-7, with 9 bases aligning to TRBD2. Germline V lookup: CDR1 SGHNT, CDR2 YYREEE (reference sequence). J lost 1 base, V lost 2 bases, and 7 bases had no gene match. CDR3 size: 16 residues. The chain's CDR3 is CASSFSRTSESYEQYF. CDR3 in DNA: TGTGCCAGCAGCTTTTCCAGGACTAGCGAATCCTACGAGCAGTACTTC.

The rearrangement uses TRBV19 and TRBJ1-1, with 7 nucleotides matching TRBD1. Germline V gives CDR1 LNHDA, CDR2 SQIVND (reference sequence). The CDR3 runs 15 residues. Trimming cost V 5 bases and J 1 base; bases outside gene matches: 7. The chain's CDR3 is CASSPSRTGNTEAFF. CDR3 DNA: TGTGCCAGTAGTCCATCACGGACAGGGAACACTGAAGCTTTCTTT.

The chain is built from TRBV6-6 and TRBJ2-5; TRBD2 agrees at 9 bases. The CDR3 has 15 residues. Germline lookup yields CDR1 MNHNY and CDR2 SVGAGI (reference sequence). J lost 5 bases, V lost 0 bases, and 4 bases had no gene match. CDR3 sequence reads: CASSYSGGRGETQYF. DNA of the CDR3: TGTGCCAGCAGTTACTCAGGCGGGAGGGGGGAGACCCAGTACTTC.